The rows below give T cell receptor beta chains drawn from one sample of a study of human T cells and chemical hapten exposure. TCRdb called the RACE reads again in MiXCR, with one record for every CDR3 protein. Here the sample spans 80,000 to 95,000 distinct CDR3 sequences, about 10% being singletons. The input for sequencing was whole blood, taken in connection with sensitization to the hapten diphenylcyclopropenone (DPC). The receptors come from a woman in her 50s with alopecia areata. Some clones in this sample may be carry-over from other donors' samples. Both conserved end residues are part of each CDR3. The D gene is left open where the match is weak. Some rows have no size entry. The others give once, few or many, or a class for an expanded clone.

CDR3	DNA	D	V	size	J
CASSSGQAETQYF	TGTGCCAGCAGCTCGGGACAGGCAGAGACCCAGTACTTC	TRBD1	TRBV7-2	once	TRBJ2-5
CSVLAGGPQEQYF	TGCAGCGTACTAGCGGGAGGGCCGCAGGAGCAGTACTTC	TRBD2	TRBV29-1	few	TRBJ2-7
CSARGARGTKNIQYF	TGCAGTGCTAGAGGGGCTAGAGGGACCAAAAACATTCAGTACTTC	NA	TRBV20-1	many	TRBJ2-4
CATSDLRAGGYNEQFF	TGTGCCACCAGTGATTTGCGAGCGGGAGGTTACAATGAGCAGTTCTTC	TRBD2	TRBV24-1	many	TRBJ2-1
CASSRGTGTGSPLHF	TGCGCCAGCAGCCGCGGAACAGGGACCGGTTCACCCCTCCACTTT	NA	TRBV4-3	few	TRBJ1-6
CASSTGQGARSPLHF	TGTGCCAGCAGCACCGGACAGGGGGCCCGTTCACCCCTCCACTTT	TRBD1	TRBV5-4	NA	TRBJ1-6
CASSFREVSTDTQYF	TGTGCCAGCAGCTTCCGGGAGGTCAGCACAGATACGCAGTATTTT	TRBD2	TRBV7-8	many	TRBJ2-3
CASSRREGFDAFF	TGTGCCAGCAGCCGAAGGGAAGGGTTTGACGCTTTCTTT	NA	TRBV7-2	NA	TRBJ1-1
CSARDGVSEQYF	TGCAGTGCTAGAGACGGGGTGAGCGAGCAGTACTTC	NA	TRBV20-1	NA	TRBJ2-7
CASSPFRRELGYTF	TGTGCCAGCAGCCCCTTCCGTCGGGAATTAGGCTACACCTTC	NA	TRBV3-1	few	TRBJ1-2
CASSLPSVEKLFF	TGTGCCAGCAGCCTTCCGTCGGTTGAAAAACTGTTTTTT	NA	TRBV7-9	NA	TRBJ1-4
CSVAPRGGSYNEQFF	TGCAGCGTTGCCCCTAGGGGAGGTTCCTACAATGAGCAGTTCTTC	NA	TRBV29-1	many	TRBJ2-1
CSVGSLVASQNTEAFF	TGCAGCGTCGGATCTCTTGTAGCCTCTCAGAACACTGAAGCTTTCTTT	NA	TRBV29-1	NA	TRBJ1-1
CAWSVRGVTGELFF	TGTGCCTGGAGTGTTCGGGGGGTCACCGGGGAGCTGTTTTTT	TRBD2	TRBV30	NA	TRBJ2-2
CSVPKGSQETQYF	TGCAGCGTACCTAAGGGGAGTCAAGAGACCCAGTACTTC	NA	TRBV29-1	many	TRBJ2-5
CAWSQGHGELFF	TGTGCCTGGAGTCAGGGGCACGGGGAGCTGTTTTTT	NA	TRBV30	many	TRBJ2-2
CATSRRQGRYEKLFF	TGTGCCACCAGCAGACGACAGGGCCGATACGAAAAACTGTTTTTT	TRBD1	TRBV15	NA	TRBJ1-4
CASSPIWGESYEQYF	TGTGCCAGCAGCCCTATCTGGGGCGAATCCTACGAGCAGTACTTC	NA	TRBV7-2	many	TRBJ2-7
CASSFRAQARTEAFF	TGTGCCAGCAGCTTCCGAGCACAGGCGAGAACTGAAGCTTTCTTT	NA	TRBV5-6	few	TRBJ1-1
CAISEESEQYF	TGTGCCATCAGTGAAGAGTCCGAGCAGTACTTC	NA	TRBV10-3	NA	TRBJ2-7
CSARAGVNTEAFF	TGCAGTGCTAGAGCAGGAGTGAACACTGAAGCTTTCTTT	NA	TRBV20-1	NA	TRBJ1-1
CASSLGGAPKNIQYF	TGTGCCAGCAGCTTAGGGGGCGCCCCCAAAAACATTCAGTACTTC	NA	TRBV7-9	many	TRBJ2-4
CASSWGVAGEADTQYF	TGTGCCAGCAGCTGGGGCGTAGCGGGAGAAGCAGATACGCAGTATTTT	TRBD2	TRBV7-6	many	TRBJ2-3
CASSEAGGTTGELFF	TGTGCCAGCAGTGAAGCTGGCGGCACCACCGGGGAGCTGTTTTTT	NA	TRBV6-1	once	TRBJ2-2
CASSQASLSYEQYF	TGTGCCAGCAGCCAAGCTTCCTTATCTTACGAGCAGTACTTC	NA	TRBV4-2	many	TRBJ2-7
CASTRSSGNTIYF	TGTGCCAGTACCCGGAGCTCTGGAAACACCATATATTTT	NA	TRBV6-6	NA	TRBJ1-3
CASSLSQGLVGTEAFF	TGTGCCAGCAGCTTAAGTCAGGGGTTAGTAGGGACTGAAGCTTTCTTT	NA	TRBV7-2	many	TRBJ1-1
CASSRQGDGYTF	TGTGCCAGCAGCCGACAGGGAGATGGCTACACCTTC	TRBD1	TRBV3-1	NA	TRBJ1-2
CASSQEKRGNQPQHF	TGCGCCAGCAGCCAAGAGAAGAGGGGCAATCAGCCCCAGCATTTT	NA	TRBV4-3	many	TRBJ1-5
CATSIPDQPQHF	TGTGCCACCAGCATACCTGATCAGCCCCAGCATTTT	NA	TRBV15	few	TRBJ1-5
CASSPGGNQHQHF	TGTGCCAGCTCACCGGGAGGCAATCAGCACCAGCATTTT	NA	TRBV18	NA	TRBJ1-5
CASSLFRGGEQFF	TGTGCCAGCAGTTTATTTCGGGGAGGGGAGCAGTTCTTC	TRBD2	TRBV28	many	TRBJ2-1
CASSLSSPGNYEQYF	TGTGCCAGCAGTTTATCGAGCCCCGGCAACTACGAGCAGTACTTC	NA	TRBV27	many	TRBJ2-7
CASSPLSVNTEAFF	TGTGCCAGCAGCCCACTCTCGGTGAACACTGAAGCTTTCTTT	NA	TRBV9	NA	TRBJ1-1
CSTGTPQETQYF	TGCAGCACCGGGACACCCCAAGAGACCCAGTACTTC	NA	TRBV29-1	many	TRBJ2-5
CASSYGTSGTDTQYF	TGTGCCAGCAGTTACGGGACTAGCGGGACAGATACGCAGTATTTT	TRBD2	TRBV6-6	few	TRBJ2-3
CASRTASGNTIYF	TGTGCCAGCCGGACAGCAAGTGGAAACACCATATATTTT	NA	TRBV6-6	many	TRBJ1-3
CASSPTTGLQGEQYF	TGTGCCAGCAGCCCGACGACGGGACTCCAGGGCGAGCAGTACTTC	NA	TRBV11-2	many	TRBJ2-7
CSVDRNQGETQYF	TGCAGCGTTGATCGAAACCAGGGAGAGACCCAGTACTTC	NA	TRBV29-1	many	TRBJ2-5
CAWTRQQETQYF	TGTGCCTGGACGAGGCAGCAAGAGACCCAGTACTTC	NA	TRBV30	few	TRBJ2-5
CATSGAGGSTDTQYF	TGTGCCACCAGTGGAGCGGGGGGCTCCACAGATACGCAGTATTTT	TRBD2	TRBV24-1	NA	TRBJ2-3
CASSQGVAGGKLFF	TGTGCCAGCAGCCAAGGGGTGGCCGGTGGAAAACTGTTTTTT	NA	TRBV3-1	few	TRBJ1-4
CASSRQTGGSYEQYF	TGCGCCAGCAGCCGACAAACAGGGGGCAGCTACGAGCAGTACTTC	TRBD1	TRBV4-1	few	TRBJ2-7
CASSQWRNQPQHF	TGTGCCAGCAGCCAATGGAGGAATCAGCCCCAGCATTTT	NA	TRBV3-1	many	TRBJ1-5